The 26 T cell receptor beta chains given below trace back to one sample, sequenced in a study of cytomegalovirus exposure and HLA in healthy donors. Researchers ran the PCR with 60 Vbeta and 13 Jbeta primers. Libraries were prepared by immunoSEQ multiplex PCR; TCRdb keeps only in-frame clonotypes and omits some of them. The sample has 150,000 to 200,000 clones, 75% to 85% seen once. Sequencing was performed on PBMCs. These receptors all come from a man younger than 40 in good health and CMV-seronegative.

CDR3 in amino acids: CASSLVGGLGEKLFF. The CDR3 DNA reads TGTGCCAGCAGCTTGGTAGGGGGCCTTGGTGAAAAACTGTTTTTT. This chain uses TRBV5-5 with TRBJ1-4; 7 positions match TRBD1. J gave up 7 bases and V 0 bases, and 6 bases lay outside the gene matches. This CDR3 region has 15 residues. Germline V gene sequence: CDR1 SGHKS, CDR2 YYEKEE (reference sequence).

This clone was seen a few times. The V and J genes are TRBV15 and TRBJ1-2; D is unclear. CDR3 length equals 14 residues. Germline V gives CDR1 LNHNV, CDR2 YYDKDF (reference sequence). V lost 1 base and J lost 4, with 10 bases in between. CDR3 sequence: CATSRGEGSYGYTF. CDR3 nucleotides: TGTGCCACCAGCAGAGGAGAAGGGAGCTATGGCTACACCTTC.

This sequence joins TRBV28 and TRBJ2-1; possible D gene TRBD2, 5 bases. The CDR3 runs to 12 residues. The V gene's germline CDR1 is MDHEN and CDR2 SYDVKM. DNA for the CDR3: TGTGCTATGGGGATGGGAGACAATGAGCAGTTCTTC. This translates into CAMGMGDNEQFF. Drawing the rest from reference TRBV28 and TRBJ2-1, the complete variable domain is DVKVTQSSRYLVKRTGEKVFLECVQDMDHENMFWYRQDPGLGLRLIYFSYDVKMKEKGDIPEGYSVSREKKERFSLILESASTNQTSMYLCAMGMGDNEQFFGPGTRLTVL.

The rearrangement joins TRBV29-1 to TRBJ1-1; TRBD1 agrees at 8 bases. After removal of 6 bases from V and 4 bases from J, the junction contained 1 base not matched to a gene. From germline, CDR1 is SQVTM and CDR2 ANQGSEA. The length of the CDR3 is 11 residues. In nucleotides, the CDR3 is TGCAGCGTAACAGGGGGCACTGAAGCTTTCTTT. This translates into CSVTGGTEAFF.

The chain is built from TRBV7-9 and TRBJ2-3, with D hard to call. V lost 4 bases, J lost 0 bases, and 11 bases lay in between. Germline CDR1 is SEHNR and CDR2 is FQNEAQ (reference sequence). CDR3 length: 15 residues. The CDR3 DNA follows: TGTGCCAGCAGCTCTCCTCCCACTAGCACAGATACGCAGTATTTT. This encodes CASSSPPTSTDTQYF.

The rearrangement joins TRBV5-4 to TRBJ2-7; 9 bases line up with TRBD1. Germline CDR1 SGHNT, CDR2 YYREEE (reference sequence). The CDR3 contains 14 residues. Unmatched junction bases numbered 2, after V lost 0 bases and J lost 4 bases. The CDR3 loop reads CASSLVGQGYEQYF. CDR3 in DNA: TGTGCCAGCAGCTTGGTCGGACAGGGGTACGAGCAGTACTTC.

The rearrangement joins TRBV11-2 to TRBJ2-3; D may be TRBD2 (6 bases). V was pared by 5 bases and J by 7 bases, with 16 bases between. Germline lookup yields CDR1 SGHAT and CDR2 FQNNGV. The CDR3 loop spans 14 amino acids. The CDR3, as DNA: TGTGCCAGCAGCGTCAGGGACTTAAGTAATACGCAGTATTTT. It is translated as CASSVRDLSNTQYF.

This chain uses TRBV6-6 with TRBJ1-2, with 7 bases matching TRBD1. Germline V gene data show CDR1 as MNHNY and CDR2 as SVGAGI (reference sequence). V dropped 6 bases and J dropped 5; count of bases not matched to a gene: 12. The CDR3 is made up of 15 amino acids. The CDR3 loop reads CASSSNRGGMYGYTF. The DNA of the CDR3 is TGTGCCAGCAGCTCCAACAGGGGTGGAATGTATGGCTACACCTTC.

The chain recombines TRBV7-6 with TRBJ2-3; 11 bases are a match to TRBD2. CDR3 length: 16 amino acids. Unmatched junction bases numbered 9, after V lost 5 bases and J lost 5 bases. From germline, CDR1 is SGHVS and CDR2 FNYEAQ. The CDR3 coding sequence is TGTGCCAGCAGCGCCATAGCGGGAGGGCCGGGAGATACGCAGTATTTT. Translating gives CASSAIAGGPGDTQYF.

The CDR3 region is CSVRRGGELFF. The CDR3, as DNA: TGCAGCGTCCGTCGCGGCGGGGAGCTGTTTTTT. V is TRBV29-1 and J is TRBJ2-2; no firm D call. CDR3 length: 11 amino acids. Germline loops: CDR1 SQVTM, CDR2 ANQGSEA. Trimming shortened V by 6 bases and J by 7 bases, and 9 bases separated the two germline ends.

The chain carries TRBV6-4 and TRBJ2-2, with 11 bases that match TRBD2. Germline V gives CDR1 MRHNA, CDR2 SNTAGT. The CDR3 extends over 17 amino acids. V lost 5 bases, J lost 1 base, and 6 bases stayed unmatched. The CDR3 reads CASSPRTSGRNTGELFF. The CDR3 DNA sequence: TGTGCCAGCAGTCCCCGGACTAGCGGGCGGAACACCGGGGAGCTGTTTTTT.

This sequence joins TRBV7-2 and TRBJ1-2, with D unclear. Per germline, CDR1 SGHTA and CDR2 FQGNSA. The CDR3 sequence is 13 residues long. V gave up 10 bases and J gave up 1 base, with 13 bases separating them. CDR3 DNA: TGTGCCATCTGGGCTCCACTTAACTATGGCTACACCTTC. Protein sequence: CAIWAPLNYGYTF.

The chain recombines TRBV5-1 with TRBJ2-3; 8 nucleotides line up with TRBD2. Trimming removed 0 bases from V and 5 bases from J; junction bases left unmatched: 8. Germline-derived CDR1 and CDR2 are SGHRS and YFSETQ. CDR3 length: 16 residues. As DNA, the CDR3 is TGCGCCAGCAGCTTGGAAGCGGGAGTCGCGGAAGATACGCAGTATTTT. This translates into CASSLEAGVAEDTQYF. Full variable domain (remainder filled in from reference TRBV5-1 and TRBJ2-3): KAGVTQTPRYLIKTRGQQVTLSCSPISGHRSVSWYQQTPGQGLQFLFEYFSETQRNKGNFPGRFSGRQFSNSRSEMNVSTLELGDSALYLCASSLEAGVAEDTQYFGPGTRLTVL.

CDR3 in amino acids: CASSLSFSAAAGNQPQHF. Here the CDR3 DNA reads TGTGCCAGCAGTTTATCCTTTTCGGCCGCGGCAGGCAATCAGCCCCAGCATTTT. The chain has TRBV27 and TRBJ1-5; no clear D. Between the trimmed V and J ends, which lost 0 bases and 2 bases, there was a span of 17 bases. The CDR3 runs 18 residues. CDR1 is MNHEY, CDR2 SMNVEV, per germline (reference sequence).

The rearrangement joins TRBV19 to TRBJ1-5; 7 bases are a match to TRBD1. V was clipped by 5 bases and J by 0 bases; unmatched bases: 16. CDR3 size: 19 residues. CDR1 is LNHDA and CDR2 is SQIVND in the germline V gene (reference sequence). CDR3 sequence reads: CASSAKGQTTRYSNQPQHF. DNA of the CDR3: TGTGCCAGTAGTGCGAAGGGACAGACTACTAGATATAGCAATCAGCCCCAGCATTTT.

The chain employs TRBV27 and TRBJ2-1, with unresolved D. There are 14 residues in the CDR3. With 1 base removed from V and 4 bases from J, the gap between germline ends came to 8 bases. Germline loops: CDR1 MNHEY, CDR2 SMNVEV (reference sequence). Here the CDR3 reads CASSLLESYNEQFF. The DNA of the CDR3 is TGTGCCAGCAGTTTATTGGAGAGTTACAATGAGCAGTTCTTC.

The gene calls are TRBV7-6 and TRBJ2-1; the D gene is possibly TRBD1 (8 bases). Germline V gene lookup returns CDR1 SGHVS and CDR2 FNYEAQ. Trimming pared 4 bases from V and 8 bases from J, leaving 18 bases between. The CDR3 contains 15 residues. DNA for the CDR3: TGTGCCAGCAGCTGGGGGACAGGCCGGGGGGATGAGCAGTTCTTC. Protein: CASSWGTGRGDEQFF.

The genes are TRBV4-3 and TRBJ1-6; D ambiguous. This CDR3 has 13 residues. The V end was cut by 2 bases, the J end by 10 bases, with 9 bases between. From germline, CDR1 is LGHNA and CDR2 YSLEER. This CDR3 is CASSQQEVSPLHF. The CDR3 nucleotides read TGCGCCAGCAGCCAACAGGAGGTATCACCCCTCCACTTT.

This chain links TRBV27 with TRBJ2-3; unclear D gene. V lost 4 bases to trimming and J lost 2 bases, with 4 bases between them. Germline CDR1 is MNHEY and CDR2 is SMNVEV (reference sequence). The CDR3 extends over 12 amino acids. Written as DNA, the CDR3 is TGTGCCAGCAGTTCTACCACAGATACGCAGTATTTT. It is translated as CASSSTTDTQYF.

J is TRBJ2-2 and V is TRBV7-3; 11 bases line up with TRBD1. The germline V gene has CDR1 SGHTA and CDR2 FQGTGA. The CDR3 has 17 residues. With 5 bases clipped from V and 7 bases from J, the junction kept 12 bases outside the gene matches. The CDR3 spells CASSLEGTGGLNGELFF. The CDR3 DNA follows: TGTGCCAGCAGCCTCGAAGGGACAGGGGGTCTTAACGGGGAGCTGTTTTTT.

This clone came up a few times. This chain links TRBV7-2 with TRBJ2-7; D unresolved. The germline CDR1 and CDR2 sequences are SGHTA and FQGNSA. V shed 1 base and J shed 3 bases, with 13 bases lying between them. The CDR3 loop spans 15 amino acids. The CDR3 protein is CASSLVRDIIYEQYF. The DNA for the CDR3 is TGTGCCAGCAGCTTAGTGAGAGACATAATCTACGAGCAGTACTTC. The full variable domain, in which reference TRBV7-2 and TRBJ2-7 provide the parts outside the CDR3, is GAGVSQSPSNKVTEKGKDVELRCDPISGHTALYWYRQSLGQGLEFLIYFQGNSAPDKSGLPSDRFSAERTGGSVSTLTIQRTQQEDSAVYLCASSLVRDIIYEQYFGPGTRLTVT.

The chain has TRBV13 and TRBJ2-1, with 7 bases aligning to TRBD2. V was pared by 3 bases and J by 2 bases, with 1 base of the junction left unmatched. This CDR3 contains 14 residues. The germline V gene encodes CDR1 PRHDT and CDR2 FYEKMQ (reference sequence). As DNA, the CDR3 is TGTGCCAGCAGCTTGACTAGCACCTACAATGAGCAGTTCTTC. It specifies CASSLTSTYNEQFF.

This clone was seen just once. The chain's CDR3 is CASSIGLAGSYEQYF. The CDR3 coding sequence is TGTGCCAGCAGTATCGGACTAGCGGGCTCCTACGAGCAGTACTTC. The V call is TRBV27, the J call TRBJ2-7; 11 bases fit TRBD2. V was clipped by 5 bases and J by 0 bases; unmatched bases: 3. The CDR3 extends over 15 amino acids. Germline CDR1 and CDR2: MNHEY and SMNVEV (reference sequence).

The chain has TRBV6-5 and TRBJ1-1; D ambiguous. CDR1 MNHEY and CDR2 SVGAGI come from the germline V gene. V was pared by 8 bases and J by 3 bases, with 19 bases between. This CDR3 comprises 15 residues. This CDR3 is CASAGVRAWDTEAFF. CDR3 nucleotides: TGTGCCAGCGCCGGGGTAAGGGCGTGGGACACTGAAGCTTTCTTT.

V usage is TRBV30 and J usage is TRBJ1-2; 9 positions agree with TRBD1. Per the germline V gene, CDR1 is GTSNPN and CDR2 is SVGIG (reference sequence). The V segment lost 2 bases and the J segment 8 bases; nucleotides outside the gene matches: 9. The CDR3 sequence is 14 residues long. The CDR3 spells CAWSPLQGAGGYTF. DNA for the CDR3: TGTGCCTGGAGTCCTCTACAGGGGGCCGGAGGCTACACCTTC.

This chain joins TRBV5-4 and TRBJ1-2, with 8 bases fitting TRBD1. The J segment lost 8 bases and the V segment lost 4 bases, leaving 10 bases of the junction unmatched. In germline, CDR1 is SGHNT, CDR2 YYREEE (reference sequence). There are 14 residues in the CDR3. CDR3 sequence reads: CASSPEDRVEGYTF. The CDR3, as DNA: TGTGCCAGCAGCCCAGAGGACAGGGTTGAGGGCTACACCTTC.